A single sample gave rise to the 29 T cell receptor beta chains below, sequenced in a study of siplizumab effects on memory and regulatory T cells. Libraries were prepared by immunoSEQ multiplex PCR; TCRdb keeps only in-frame clonotypes and omits some of them. This sample has about 26,000 clones; approximately 82% occur once, and the top ten carry approximately 24%. Sequenced: memory CD4+ T cells sorted from blood. These receptors were taken from a human donor in good health.

The CDR3 nucleotides are TGCGCCAGCAGCAGGCGTGGACTAGCGGGTGACAATGAGCAGTTCTTC. It yields the protein CASSRRGLAGDNEQFF. The gene calls are TRBV5-1 and TRBJ2-1, with 11 bases that match TRBD2. CDR1 and CDR2 from the germline V gene are SGHRS and YFSETQ. V gave up 4 bases and J gave up 5 bases; unmatched junction bases: 8. This CDR3 comprises 16 residues.

This chain joins TRBV4-1 and TRBJ2-2; TRBD2 aligns across 7 bases. The V gene end was trimmed by 1 base and the J gene end by 6 bases; junction bases not matched to a gene: 8. This CDR3 has 16 amino acids. Germline CDR1 reads MGHRA; CDR2 reads YSYEKL. CDR3 amino acids: CASSQVFPSGPGELFF. The DNA of the CDR3 is TGCGCCAGCAGCCAAGTTTTCCCTAGCGGACCCGGGGAGCTGTTTTTT.

This clone was found once. The chain employs TRBV23-1 and TRBJ1-5; no definite D call. TRBV23-1 falls under the ORF class, with uncertain function. With 4 bases removed from V and 0 bases from J, the gap between germline ends came to 13 bases. The CDR3 is 16 amino acids. CDR3 residues: CASSLGRHYSNQPQHF. The CDR3, as DNA: TGCGCCAGCAGTCTCGGACGGCATTATAGCAATCAGCCCCAGCATTTT.

This clone turned up a few times. This rearrangement joins TRBV27 to TRBJ1-1, with 7 bases fitting TRBD1. Germline trimming cut 3 bases from V and 0 bases from J; bases unmatched to any gene: 4. In germline, CDR1 is MNHEY, CDR2 SMNVEV (reference sequence). The length of the CDR3 is 15 residues. CDR3 in amino acids: CASSFLTGVNTEAFF. In nucleotides, the CDR3 is TGTGCCAGCAGTTTCCTTACAGGGGTGAACACTGAAGCTTTCTTT.

This sequence joins TRBV5-4 and TRBJ2-5; D is unresolved. CDR3 length equals 12 residues. Germline CDR1 reads SGHNT; CDR2 reads YYREEE (reference sequence). V gave up 5 bases and J gave up 3 bases, with 8 bases separating them. DNA of the CDR3: TGTGCCAGCAGTGTAATAAAAGAGACCCAGTACTTC. It codes for CASSVIKETQYF. Full variable domain (rest looked up from reference TRBV5-4 and TRBJ2-5): ETGVTQSPTHLIKTRGQQVTLRCSSQSGHNTVSWYQQALGQGPQFIFQYYREEENGRGNFPPRFSGLQFPNYSSELNVNALELDDSALYLCASSVIKETQYFGPGTRLLVL.

With regard to this clone: This same CDR3 is encoded by further DNA sequences in the sample. V is TRBV6-5 and J is TRBJ1-5; TRBD1 agrees at 7 bases. The CDR3 loop spans 14 amino acids. After removal of 6 bases from V and 3 bases from J, the junction contained 5 bases not matched to a gene. Per the germline V gene, CDR1 is MNHEY and CDR2 is SVGAGI. The CDR3 sequence is CASSSGTVNQPQHF. CDR3 sequence (DNA): TGTGCCAGCAGCTCAGGGACAGTCAATCAGCCCCAGCATTTT.

The chain joins TRBV15 to TRBJ2-2, with D perhaps given as TRBD1 or TRBD2 (7 bases each). V lost 2 bases and J 5 bases, leaving 15 bases between the germline ends. This CDR3 is built from 16 residues. The germline CDR1 and CDR2 sequences are LNHNV and YYDKDF (reference sequence). CDR3 nucleotide sequence: TGTGCCACCAGCAGATCAGGGGGAGGGTGGACCGGGGAGCTGTTTTTT. Translating it yields CATSRSGGGWTGELFF.

The rearrangement uses TRBV20-1 and TRBJ2-7; D is uncertain. CDR3 length equals 11 residues. Germline V gene data show CDR1 as DFQATT and CDR2 as SNEGSKA (reference sequence). Deletions cut 8 bases from V and 4 bases from J, with 12 bases between. The chain's CDR3 is CSTTKGYEQYF. In DNA, the CDR3 is TGCAGTACCACCAAGGGTTACGAGCAGTACTTC.

The CDR3 protein is CASSPSGTENYGYTF. The CDR3 DNA reads as TGTGCCAGCTCACCTAGCGGGACCGAGAACTATGGCTACACCTTC. The rearrangement links TRBV18 to TRBJ1-2; a weak D match, TRBD1 (5 bases). V was cut by 3 bases and J by 2 bases, with 13 bases left in between. This CDR3 has 15 amino acids. Germline loops: CDR1 KGHSH, CDR2 LQKENI.

The V and J genes are TRBV2 and TRBJ1-5; D remains unclear. Per the germline V gene, CDR1 is SNHLY and CDR2 is FYNNEI. The length of the CDR3 is 14 residues. V was trimmed by 6 bases and J by 6 bases, leaving 15 bases between them. The CDR3 DNA reads as TGTGCCAGCAGACTCGGACTTCCCGGTCAGCCCCAGCATTTT. It specifies CASRLGLPGQPQHF.

A single count supports this clone. The chain recombines TRBV4-1 with TRBJ2-6; 14 positions match TRBD2. J gave up 0 bases and V 5 bases, and 3 bases lay outside the gene matches. This CDR3 region has 18 residues. Germline assignment: CDR1 MGHRA and CDR2 YSYEKL. This CDR3 reads CASSLGLAGGSGANVLTF. CDR3 DNA: TGCGCCAGCAGCTTAGGACTAGCGGGGGGCTCTGGGGCCAACGTCCTGACTTTC.

V gene TRBV20-1 combines with J gene TRBJ2-5; D unclear. The germline V and J ends were trimmed by 5 bases and 0 bases, with 4 bases remaining between them. Germline V gives CDR1 DFQATT, CDR2 SNEGSKA (reference sequence). This CDR3 contains 11 residues. CDR3 DNA sequence: TGCAGTGCTGGGCACCAAGAGACCCAGTACTTC. It encodes CSAGHQETQYF.

The genes are TRBV29-1 and TRBJ1-1, with D possibly TRBD1 on 5 matching bases. Trimming took 7 bases from V and 4 from J, leaving 19 bases between them. This CDR3 contains 14 residues. CDR1 and CDR2 (germline): SQVTM, ANQGSEA. CDR3 residues: CSGRKQGRSTEAFF. For the CDR3, the DNA is TGCAGCGGACGAAAGCAGGGTAGGTCCACTGAAGCTTTCTTT.

J is TRBJ2-5 and V is TRBV7-8; TRBD2 matches at 9 bases. The CDR3 covers 17 residues. Germline V gene sequence: CDR1 SGHVS, CDR2 FQNEAQ. J lost 5 bases, V lost 1 base, and 11 bases had no gene match. This chain's CDR3 is CASSLVPPGSGSETQYF. CDR3 in DNA: TGTGCCAGCAGCTTAGTTCCCCCCGGTAGCGGGAGTGAGACCCAGTACTTC.

This sequence joins TRBV14 and TRBJ2-5; possible D gene TRBD2, 6 bases. The germline CDR1 and CDR2 sequences are SGHDN and FVKESK. This CDR3 has 16 residues. The V gene lost 0 bases and the J gene lost 4 bases, with 15 bases spanning the gap. In DNA form, the CDR3 reads TGTGCCAGCAGCCAAGAGGGGGGATGGTCGGTAGAGACCCAGTACTTC. Encoded protein: CASSQEGGWSVETQYF.

This clone was detected only once. In DNA, the CDR3 is TGTGCCAGCAGCTACACAGGGGGCAATGAGCAGTTCTTC. Encoded protein: CASSYTGGNEQFF. This sequence joins TRBV7-3 and TRBJ2-1, with 8 bases matching TRBD1. Per the germline V gene, CDR1 is SGHTA and CDR2 is FQGTGA. This CDR3 spans 13 amino acids. The ends lost 4 bases at V and 6 bases at J; junction bases unmatched: 2. The full variable domain, with the rest looked up from reference TRBV7-3 and TRBJ2-1, is GAGVSQTPSNKVTEKGKYVELRCDPISGHTALYWYRQSLGQGPEFLIYFQGTGAADDSGLPNDRFFAVRPEGSVSTLKIQRTERGDSAVYLCASSYTGGNEQFFGPGTRLTVL.

The chain joins TRBV5-6 to TRBJ1-5, with D tentatively TRBD1 (5 bases). The CDR3 has 12 amino acids. V lost 3 bases, J lost 6 bases, and 7 bases lay in between. Germline values: CDR1 SGHDT, CDR2 YYEEEE. The CDR3 sequence is CASSSRGQPQHF. Written as DNA, the CDR3 is TGTGCCAGCAGCTCGAGGGGTCAGCCCCAGCATTTT.

The chain employs TRBV6-1 and TRBJ1-4, with no clear D. Per germline, CDR1 MNHNS and CDR2 SASEGT. The CDR3 runs 12 residues. CDR3 protein: CAVGRRNEKLFF. CDR3 bases: TGTGCTGTCGGGCGGCGTAATGAAAAACTGTTTTTT.

The CDR3 is CASSWDQIQETQYF. The CDR3 nucleotides are TGTGCCAGCAGCTGGGACCAGATACAAGAGACCCAGTACTTC. The chain carries TRBV5-4 and TRBJ2-5; either TRBD1 or TRBD2 may fit D (5 bases each). Trimming shortened V by 3 bases and J by 2 bases, and 11 bases separated the two germline ends. The germline V gene has CDR1 SGHNT and CDR2 YYREEE (reference sequence). This CDR3 contains 14 residues.

This chain joins TRBV7-2 and TRBJ2-7, with 7 bases identical to TRBD1. Germline values: CDR1 SGHTA, CDR2 FQGNSA. The V and J ends lost 6 bases and 4 bases, in that order; junction bases with no gene match: 6. The CDR3 runs 13 residues. CDR3 coding DNA: TGTGCCAGCAGACCAAAACAGGGGTACGAGCAGTACTTC. Translation gives CASRPKQGYEQYF. Drawing the rest from reference TRBV7-2 and TRBJ2-7, the complete variable domain is GAGVSQSPSNKVTEKGKDVELRCDPISGHTALYWYRQSLGQGLEFLIYFQGNSAPDKSGLPSDRFSAERTGGSVSTLTIQRTQQEDSAVYLCASRPKQGYEQYFGPGTRLTVT.

The chain recombines TRBV27 with TRBJ1-5; tentatively, D is TRBD1 (6 bases). The CDR3 is 15 residues long. With 3 bases removed from V and 5 bases from J, the gap between germline ends came to 14 bases. Germline V gene data show CDR1 as MNHEY and CDR2 as SMNVEV (reference sequence). CDR3 in DNA: TGTGCCAGCAGTTTCCAGGGGACCCGGGATCAGCCCCAGCATTTT. This gives the protein CASSFQGTRDQPQHF.

The chain uses TRBV19 and TRBJ2-7; D is unresolved. The CDR3 extends over 14 amino acids. V was pared by 2 bases and J by 3 bases, with 11 bases between. The V gene's germline CDR1 is LNHDA and CDR2 SQIVND (reference sequence). The CDR3 nucleotides are TGTGCCAGTAGTATAAGGGCCAGCCTCTACGAGCAGTACTTC. Translated, it gives CASSIRASLYEQYF. The variable domain in full, completed from reference TRBV19 and TRBJ2-7, reads DGGITQSPKYLFRKEGQNVTLSCEQNLNHDAMYWYRQDPGQGLRLIYYSQIVNDFQKGDIAEGYSVSREKKESFPLTVTSAQKNPTAFYLCASSIRASLYEQYFGPGTRLTVT.

The chain recombines TRBV7-3 with TRBJ2-3, with a possible D match to TRBD2 (5 bases). The CDR3 sequence is 15 residues long. CDR1 SGHTA and CDR2 FQGTGA come from the germline V gene. The germline V and J ends were trimmed by 5 bases and 0 bases, with 12 bases remaining between them. As DNA, the CDR3 is TGTGCCAGCAGCACGAGCGGATCTAGCACAGATACGCAGTATTTT. Protein: CASSTSGSSTDTQYF.

This clone was picked up one time. The chain links TRBV20-1 to TRBJ2-1; D might be TRBD1 (5 bases). Germline CDR1 and CDR2: DFQATT and SNEGSKA (reference sequence). This CDR3 is built from 11 residues. For the CDR3, the DNA is TGCAGCGTGGGGCTCTACAATGAGCAGTTCTTC. Its translation is CSVGLYNEQFF.

The chain employs TRBV14 and TRBJ2-1, with a weak D call TRBD2 (6 bases). Trimming removed 0 bases at V and 8 bases at J, with 17 bases between. The CDR3 extends over 16 amino acids. Per germline, CDR1 SGHDN and CDR2 FVKESK. The CDR3 nucleotides read TGTGCCAGCAGCCAAGAAACTAGCTTTGGCTTTGATGAGCAGTTCTTC. It translates to CASSQETSFGFDEQFF.

The V and J genes are TRBV30 and TRBJ2-1; the match to TRBD1 covers 7 bases. CDR3 size: 15 residues. CDR1 is GTSNPN and CDR2 is SVGIG in the germline V gene (reference sequence). J lost 8 bases, V lost 2 bases, and 12 bases had no gene match. CDR3 DNA sequence: TGTGCCTGGAGTACCGCCCTAACAGGGGTCGATGAGCAGTTCTTC. It specifies CAWSTALTGVDEQFF.

This chain connects TRBV7-9 to TRBJ2-1, with D uncertain. This CDR3 region has 13 residues. The V gene lost 0 bases and the J gene lost 6 bases, with 6 bases spanning the gap. CDR1 is SEHNR and CDR2 is FQNEAQ in the germline V gene (reference sequence). CDR3 region: CASSLATGNEQFF. CDR3 DNA: TGTGCCAGCAGCTTAGCAACTGGCAATGAGCAGTTCTTC.

The CDR3 bases are TGTGCCAGCTCACCGGGACAGGGGGGTGACGAGCAGTACTTC. It yields the protein CASSPGQGGDEQYF. The chain combines TRBV18 with TRBJ2-7; 11 nucleotides agree with TRBD1. The CDR3 totals 14 residues. V was pared by 3 bases and J by 5 bases, with 3 bases of the junction left unmatched. The germline CDR1 and CDR2 sequences are KGHSH and LQKENI. The full variable domain, its missing parts supplied by reference TRBV18 and TRBJ2-7, is NAGVMQNPRHLVRRRGQEARLRCSPMKGHSHVYWYRQLPEEGLKFMVYLQKENIIDESGMPKERFSAEFPKEGPSILRIQQVVRGDSAAYFCASSPGQGGDEQYFGPGTRLTVT.

This rearrangement joins TRBV4-1 to TRBJ1-6; D not resolved. Germline values: CDR1 MGHRA, CDR2 YSYEKL. The CDR3 spans 12 residues. V lost 2 bases to trimming and J lost 7 bases, with 3 bases between them. For the CDR3, the DNA is TGCGCCAGCAGCCAACAAAATTCACCCCTCCACTTT. Protein product: CASSQQNSPLHF.